The rows below give T cell receptor beta chains drawn from one sample of a study of graft-versus-host responses after intestinal transplantation. For these TCRs, the target antigens are not known. TCRdb's copy holds only in-frame clones and misses some; the assay was immunoSEQ multiplex PCR. The table lists 100,000 or so clones, around 90% of them singletons. Sequences were derived from unstimulated CD4+ T cells sorted from spleen or lymph node cells, sampled before intestinal transplant. The receptors come from a human donor who received an intestinal transplant. Each CDR3 is given with its conserved first and last residue. The D gene is left open where the match is weak. Rows may omit the clone size; those that give it use once, few, many or a size class.

j_call: TRBJ1-2
v_call: TRBV5-1
d_call: TRBD1
clone_size: NA
cdr3_nt: TGCGCCAGCAGCCCGGGACAGGGCTATGGCTACACCTTC
cdr3_aa: CASSPGQGYGYTF

j_call: TRBJ2-5
v_call: TRBV30
d_call: TRBD2
clone_size: NA
cdr3_nt: TGTGCCTGGCGTGCACTAGCGGGAGGTGTGGCCCAGTACTTC
cdr3_aa: CAWRALAGGVAQYF

j_call: TRBJ2-7
v_call: TRBV23-1
d_call: NA
clone_size: NA
cdr3_nt: TGCGCCAGCAGCAGAATTGTGGTCTACGAGCAGTACTTC
cdr3_aa: CASSRIVVYEQYF

j_call: TRBJ2-4
v_call: TRBV6-1
d_call: NA
clone_size: NA
cdr3_nt: TGTGCCAGCAGTGACCGAGGTAGTGGGGCCAAAAACATTCAGTACTTC
cdr3_aa: CASSDRGSGAKNIQYF

j_call: TRBJ2-7
v_call: TRBV5-4
d_call: NA
clone_size: NA
cdr3_nt: TGTGCCAGCAGCTTTTCTAGGGGATCCGAGCAGTACTTC
cdr3_aa: CASSFSRGSEQYF

j_call: TRBJ2-1
v_call: TRBV4-3
d_call: NA
clone_size: NA
cdr3_nt: TGCGCCAGCAGCCAAGATGGTGGGGGGACGAATGAGCAGTTCTTC
cdr3_aa: CASSQDGGGTNEQFF

j_call: TRBJ1-6
v_call: TRBV7-2
d_call: NA
clone_size: NA
cdr3_nt: TGTGCCAGCAGCTTCCAGGGGTGGGATTCACCCCTCCACTTT
cdr3_aa: CASSFQGWDSPLHF

j_call: TRBJ1-2
v_call: TRBV4-2
d_call: TRBD1
clone_size: NA
cdr3_nt: TGTGCCAGCAGCCAATTGATGGGACAGGGAGCCTATGGCTACACCTTC
cdr3_aa: CASSQLMGQGAYGYTF

j_call: TRBJ2-3
v_call: TRBV30
d_call: TRBD2
clone_size: NA
cdr3_nt: TGTGCCTGGAGTGTACCCCTGGGGGGGACGCAGTATTTT
cdr3_aa: CAWSVPLGGTQYF

j_call: TRBJ2-5
v_call: TRBV11-2
d_call: TRBD2
clone_size: NA
cdr3_nt: TGTGCCAGCAGCTCCCGCTTAGCGGGGGAGGAGACCCAGTACTTC
cdr3_aa: CASSSRLAGEETQYF

j_call: TRBJ1-2
v_call: TRBV15
d_call: TRBD1
clone_size: once
cdr3_nt: TGTGCCACCAGCAGACCGGACAGGGGCCATGGCTACACCTTC
cdr3_aa: CATSRPDRGHGYTF

j_call: TRBJ2-1
v_call: TRBV13
d_call: NA
clone_size: once
cdr3_nt: TGTGCCAGCGGGCGTCATTACAATGAGCAGTTCTTC
cdr3_aa: CASGRHYNEQFF

j_call: TRBJ1-2
v_call: TRBV7-9
d_call: TRBD1
clone_size: NA
cdr3_nt: TGTGCCAGCAGCTCGACCGGGACAGTTGGCTACACCTTC
cdr3_aa: CASSSTGTVGYTF

j_call: TRBJ2-3
v_call: TRBV2
d_call: TRBD2
clone_size: NA
cdr3_nt: TGTGCCAGCAGCTTAGCGGGAGGAGTCACAGATACGCAGTATTTT
cdr3_aa: CASSLAGGVTDTQYF

j_call: TRBJ1-5
v_call: TRBV30
d_call: TRBD1
clone_size: NA
cdr3_nt: TGTGCCTGGAACCGGGACAGACACAATCAGCCCCAGCATTTT
cdr3_aa: CAWNRDRHNQPQHF

j_call: TRBJ1-6
v_call: TRBV30
d_call: NA
clone_size: NA
cdr3_nt: TGTGCCTGGAGTGAATCCCGAGGCAATTCACCCCTCCACTTT
cdr3_aa: CAWSESRGNSPLHF

j_call: TRBJ2-3
v_call: TRBV5-4
d_call: NA
clone_size: NA
cdr3_nt: TGTGCCAGCAGCCCGTGGACGGGGACTAGCACAGATACGCAGTATTTT
cdr3_aa: CASSPWTGTSTDTQYF

j_call: TRBJ2-7
v_call: TRBV12-5
d_call: NA
clone_size: once
cdr3_nt: TGTGCTAGTGGTTTTCAATCTTCGGGACTTAGGGCCTACGAGCAGTACTTC
cdr3_aa: CASGFQSSGLRAYEQYF

j_call: TRBJ1-1
v_call: TRBV2
d_call: NA
clone_size: NA
cdr3_nt: TGTGCCAGCAGTGAACCCTGGCAGGCTTTCTTT
cdr3_aa: CASSEPWQAFF

j_call: TRBJ2-7
v_call: TRBV2
d_call: NA
clone_size: NA
cdr3_nt: TGTGCCAGCAGTGAAGAGACAGCCACCGAGCAGTACTTC
cdr3_aa: CASSEETATEQYF

j_call: TRBJ1-4
v_call: TRBV11-2
d_call: TRBD1
clone_size: NA
cdr3_nt: TGTGCCAGCAGCTTAGCCAGGGGGCGCGACAAACTGTTTTTT
cdr3_aa: CASSLARGRDKLFF

j_call: TRBJ1-2
v_call: TRBV6-5
d_call: NA
clone_size: once
cdr3_nt: TGTGCCAGCAGCTACCCGGGGTCCTATGGCTACACCTTC
cdr3_aa: CASSYPGSYGYTF

j_call: TRBJ1-5
v_call: TRBV19
d_call: TRBD1
clone_size: NA
cdr3_nt: TGTGCCAGTAGCCGCGGGACAGGGGATAATCAGCCCCAGCATTTT
cdr3_aa: CASSRGTGDNQPQHF

j_call: TRBJ2-7
v_call: TRBV19
d_call: NA
clone_size: NA
cdr3_nt: TGTGCCAGTAGTCGGACAAGTTTTTACGAGCAGTACTTC
cdr3_aa: CASSRTSFYEQYF

j_call: TRBJ1-4
v_call: TRBV6-1
d_call: TRBD1
clone_size: NA
cdr3_nt: TGTGCCAGCAGATCACAGGGGGCTAGTGAAAAACTGTTTTTT
cdr3_aa: CASRSQGASEKLFF